Presented here are 5 T cell receptor beta chains from one specimen sequenced in a study of T cells after yellow fever vaccination. TCRdb re-derived calls from the 5' RACE reads in MiXCR, one entry per CDR3 protein. The table has a few hundred thousand distinct CDR3 sequences, around 3.6% seen once. The sample here was PBMCs, taken on the day of the yellow fever booster vaccination. The origin of the receptors is a man between 18 and 29 years old who received the YFV17D yellow fever vaccine.

This clonotype was counted many times. The chain employs TRBV6-5 and TRBJ2-5, with D possibly being TRBD1 (6 bases). V lost 0 bases, J lost 5 bases, and 16 bases lay in between. CDR3 size: 16 residues. In germline, CDR1 is MNHEY, CDR2 SVGAGI. The CDR3 region is CASSYSPDRKGETQYF. CDR3 sequence (DNA): TGTGCCAGCAGTTACTCCCCGGACAGAAAGGGGGAGACCCAGTACTTC.

This chain connects TRBV6-5 to TRBJ1-5; weak D call: TRBD1 (5 bases). Between the trimmed V and J ends, which lost 4 bases and 6 bases, there was a span of 10 bases. The CDR3 runs 13 residues. From germline, CDR1 is MNHEY and CDR2 SVGAGI. The CDR3 coding sequence is TGTGCCAGCAGTTGGGGCGCCTCTCAGCCCCAGCATTTT. It yields the protein CASSWGASQPQHF.

This clonotype was counted many times. CDR3 protein: CASRGTGELFF. The CDR3, as DNA: TGCGCCAGCCGGGGGACCGGGGAGCTGTTTTTT. The chain has TRBV5-1 and TRBJ2-2; TRBD2 is a possible D gene (6 bases). Germline loops: CDR1 SGHRS, CDR2 YFSETQ. The CDR3 sequence is 11 residues long. Between the trimmed V and J ends, which lost 7 bases and 5 bases, there was a span of 6 bases.

This clonotype was seen many times. The gene calls are TRBV20-1 and TRBJ2-1; 8 nucleotides align to TRBD1. The germline V gene has CDR1 DFQATT and CDR2 SNEGSKA (reference sequence). The CDR3 totals 15 residues. The junction had 7 bases not matched to a gene; V was cut back by 6 bases and J by 0 bases. This CDR3 is CSAGTGFSSYNEQFF. The CDR3 DNA follows: TGCAGTGCCGGGACAGGTTTTAGCTCCTACAATGAGCAGTTCTTC.

The chain combines TRBV27 with TRBJ2-3; D call uncertain. This CDR3 has 14 residues. Germline V CDR1 and CDR2: MNHEY, SMNVEV (reference sequence). V was trimmed by 2 bases and J by 3 bases, leaving 9 bases between them. The CDR3 here is CASSLRAETDTQYF. CDR3 coding DNA: TGTGCCAGCAGTTTACGGGCCGAGACAGATACGCAGTATTTT.